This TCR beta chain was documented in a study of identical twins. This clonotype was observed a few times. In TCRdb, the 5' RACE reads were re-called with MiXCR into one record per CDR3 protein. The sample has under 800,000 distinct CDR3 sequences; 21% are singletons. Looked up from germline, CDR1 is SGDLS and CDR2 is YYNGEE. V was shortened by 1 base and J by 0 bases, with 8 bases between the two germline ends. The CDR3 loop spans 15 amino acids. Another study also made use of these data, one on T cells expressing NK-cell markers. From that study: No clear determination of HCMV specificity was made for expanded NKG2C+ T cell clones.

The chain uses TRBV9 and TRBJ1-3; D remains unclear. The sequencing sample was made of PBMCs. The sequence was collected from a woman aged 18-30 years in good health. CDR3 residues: CASSVHDFSGNTIYF. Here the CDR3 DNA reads TGTGCCAGCAGCGTACATGATTTCTCTGGAAACACCATATATTTT.